The source of this TCR beta chain is a study of blood T cell repertoires in COVID-19. V lost 10 bases to trimming and J lost 5 bases; unmatched junction nucleotides: 6. The CDR3 is made up of 12 amino acids. Germline V gives CDR1 MNHEY, CDR2 SVGAGI. Enrolled through a virtual design, the participants were between roughly 18 and 95 years of age and came from about two dozen US areas. Participant-given clinical history determined each cohort assignment. Original handling: Reference gene primer amplification yielded estimated nucleated cell counts. Method: immunoSEQ multiplex PCR; TCRdb's copy keeps in-frame clones and lacks some. V and J calls and clone size follow that table, whereas D and trimming were derived from the DNA. The top ten hold about 0.93% of the sample, which has 300,000 to 450,000 clones, roughly 84% seen once.

The sequence came from a woman in her thirties who had recovered from COVID-19. V is TRBV6-5 and J is TRBJ2-5; 8 bases match TRBD1. Specimen: PBMCs or T cells enriched from blood (not recorded which). DNA for the CDR3: TGTGCCACCCAGGGGGCAGGGGAGACCCAGTACTTC. Translated: CATQGAGETQYF.